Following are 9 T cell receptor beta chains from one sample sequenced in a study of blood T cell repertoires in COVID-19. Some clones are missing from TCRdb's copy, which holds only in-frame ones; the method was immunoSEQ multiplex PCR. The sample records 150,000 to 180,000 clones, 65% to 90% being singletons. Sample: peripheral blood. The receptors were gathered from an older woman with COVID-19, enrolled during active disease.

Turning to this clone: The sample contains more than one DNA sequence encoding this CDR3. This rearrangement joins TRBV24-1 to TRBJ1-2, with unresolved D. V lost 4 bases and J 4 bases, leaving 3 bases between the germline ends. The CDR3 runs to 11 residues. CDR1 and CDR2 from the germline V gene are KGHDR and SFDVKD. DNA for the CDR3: TGTGCCACCAGTGACCGCTATGGCTACACCTTC. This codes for CATSDRYGYTF.

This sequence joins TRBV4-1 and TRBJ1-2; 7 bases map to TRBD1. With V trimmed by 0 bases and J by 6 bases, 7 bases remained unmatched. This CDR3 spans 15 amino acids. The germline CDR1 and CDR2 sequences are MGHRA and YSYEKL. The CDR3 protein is CASSQERTGDNGYTF. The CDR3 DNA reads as TGCGCCAGCAGCCAAGAAAGGACAGGAGATAATGGCTACACCTTC.

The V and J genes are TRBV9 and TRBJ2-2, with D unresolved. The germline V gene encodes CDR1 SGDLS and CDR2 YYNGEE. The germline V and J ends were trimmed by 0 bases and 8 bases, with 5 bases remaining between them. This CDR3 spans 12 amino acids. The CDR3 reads CASSVDSGELFF. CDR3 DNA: TGTGCCAGCAGCGTAGATTCAGGGGAGCTGTTTTTT.

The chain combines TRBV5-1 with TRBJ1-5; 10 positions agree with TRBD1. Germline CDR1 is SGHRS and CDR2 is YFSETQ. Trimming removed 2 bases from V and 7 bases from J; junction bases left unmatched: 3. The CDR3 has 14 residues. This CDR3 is CASSFGDRGQPQHF. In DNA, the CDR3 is TGCGCCAGCAGCTTTGGGGACAGGGGACAGCCCCAGCATTTT.

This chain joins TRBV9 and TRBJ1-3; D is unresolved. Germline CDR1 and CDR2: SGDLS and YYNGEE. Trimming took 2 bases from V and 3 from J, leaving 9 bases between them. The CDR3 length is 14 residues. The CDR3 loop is CASSVAPDGNTIYF. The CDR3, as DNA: TGTGCCAGCAGCGTTGCACCAGATGGAAACACCATATATTTT.

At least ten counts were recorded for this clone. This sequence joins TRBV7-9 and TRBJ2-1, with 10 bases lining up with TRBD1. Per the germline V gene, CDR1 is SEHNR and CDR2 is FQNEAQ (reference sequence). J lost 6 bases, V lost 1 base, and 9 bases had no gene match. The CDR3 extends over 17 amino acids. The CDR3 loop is CASSLESWTGGPNEQFF. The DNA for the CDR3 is TGTGCCAGCAGCTTAGAGTCCTGGACAGGGGGTCCCAATGAGCAGTTCTTC. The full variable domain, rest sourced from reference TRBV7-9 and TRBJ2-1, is DTGVSQNPRHKITKRGQNVTFRCDPISEHNRLYWYRQTLGQGPEFLTYFQNEAQLEKSRLLSDRFSAERPKGSFSTLEIQRTEQGDSAMYLCASSLESWTGGPNEQFFGPGTRLTVL.

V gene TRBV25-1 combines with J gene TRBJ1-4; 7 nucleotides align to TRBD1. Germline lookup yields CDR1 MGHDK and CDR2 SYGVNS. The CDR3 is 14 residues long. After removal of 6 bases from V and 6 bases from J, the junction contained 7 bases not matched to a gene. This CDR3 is CASSQTGWDEKLFF. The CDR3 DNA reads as TGTGCCAGCAGCCAGACAGGGTGGGATGAAAAACTGTTTTTT. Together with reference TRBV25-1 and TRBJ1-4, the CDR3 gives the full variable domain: EADIYQTPRYLVIGTGKKITLECSQTMGHDKMYWYQQDPGMELHLIHYSYGVNSTEKGDLSSESTVSRIRTEHFPLTLESARPSHTSQYLCASSQTGWDEKLFFGSGTQLSVL.

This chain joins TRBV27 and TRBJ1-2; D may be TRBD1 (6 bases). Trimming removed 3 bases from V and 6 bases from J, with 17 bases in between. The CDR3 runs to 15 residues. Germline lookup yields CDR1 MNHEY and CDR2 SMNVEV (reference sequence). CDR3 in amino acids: CASSFYQGPPHGYTF. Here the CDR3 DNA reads TGTGCCAGCAGTTTCTATCAGGGGCCCCCCCATGGCTACACCTTC.

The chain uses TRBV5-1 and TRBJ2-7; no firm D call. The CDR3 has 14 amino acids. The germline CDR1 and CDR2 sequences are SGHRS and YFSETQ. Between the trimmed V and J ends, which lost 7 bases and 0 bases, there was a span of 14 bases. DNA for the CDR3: TGCGCCAGCCGCACTTCGATAAGCTCCTACGAGCAGTACGTC. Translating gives CASRTSISSYEQYV.